The rows below give T cell receptor beta chains drawn from one sample of a study of regulatory T cells in long-lasting Graves disease. Each CDR3 protein gets one entry after TCRdb re-called the multiplex PCR reads with MiXCR. The data show around 480,000 distinct CDR3 sequences, 15% to 20% seen once. These sequences were also reported in another study, on T cells in Graves' hyperthyroidism and ophthalmopathy.

The source was peripheral blood mononuclear cells (PBMCs), collected at new diagnosis, from a patient treated with antithyroid drugs. These receptors came from a man aged 35 to 55 with Graves disease. The CDR3 runs from the conserved cysteine through the conserved F or W. The order of the fields is V gene, J gene, CDR3 protein.

V gene: TRBV6-1
J gene: TRBJ2-2
CDR3 protein: CATRKDTGELFF

V gene: TRBV29-1
J gene: TRBJ2-1
CDR3 protein: CSVLFGNRHYNEQFF

V gene: TRBV3-1
J gene: TRBJ1-3
CDR3 protein: CASSQEGQRPGNTIYF

V gene: TRBV15
J gene: TRBJ2-3
CDR3 protein: CATSGGRTSGASAQYF

V gene: TRBV6-1
J gene: TRBJ1-1
CDR3 protein: CASSAGRSTEAFF

V gene: TRBV5-5
J gene: TRBJ2-7
CDR3 protein: CASSQDWDLYEQYF

V gene: TRBV12-3/TRBV12-4
J gene: TRBJ1-5
CDR3 protein: CASSFGSYQPQHF

V gene: TRBV12-3/TRBV12-4
J gene: TRBJ2-7
CDR3 protein: CASSLRPSNEQYF

V gene: TRBV30
J gene: TRBJ2-3
CDR3 protein: CAWSAGTGPTDTQYF

V gene: TRBV9
J gene: TRBJ2-1
CDR3 protein: CASSRRDRLNEQFF